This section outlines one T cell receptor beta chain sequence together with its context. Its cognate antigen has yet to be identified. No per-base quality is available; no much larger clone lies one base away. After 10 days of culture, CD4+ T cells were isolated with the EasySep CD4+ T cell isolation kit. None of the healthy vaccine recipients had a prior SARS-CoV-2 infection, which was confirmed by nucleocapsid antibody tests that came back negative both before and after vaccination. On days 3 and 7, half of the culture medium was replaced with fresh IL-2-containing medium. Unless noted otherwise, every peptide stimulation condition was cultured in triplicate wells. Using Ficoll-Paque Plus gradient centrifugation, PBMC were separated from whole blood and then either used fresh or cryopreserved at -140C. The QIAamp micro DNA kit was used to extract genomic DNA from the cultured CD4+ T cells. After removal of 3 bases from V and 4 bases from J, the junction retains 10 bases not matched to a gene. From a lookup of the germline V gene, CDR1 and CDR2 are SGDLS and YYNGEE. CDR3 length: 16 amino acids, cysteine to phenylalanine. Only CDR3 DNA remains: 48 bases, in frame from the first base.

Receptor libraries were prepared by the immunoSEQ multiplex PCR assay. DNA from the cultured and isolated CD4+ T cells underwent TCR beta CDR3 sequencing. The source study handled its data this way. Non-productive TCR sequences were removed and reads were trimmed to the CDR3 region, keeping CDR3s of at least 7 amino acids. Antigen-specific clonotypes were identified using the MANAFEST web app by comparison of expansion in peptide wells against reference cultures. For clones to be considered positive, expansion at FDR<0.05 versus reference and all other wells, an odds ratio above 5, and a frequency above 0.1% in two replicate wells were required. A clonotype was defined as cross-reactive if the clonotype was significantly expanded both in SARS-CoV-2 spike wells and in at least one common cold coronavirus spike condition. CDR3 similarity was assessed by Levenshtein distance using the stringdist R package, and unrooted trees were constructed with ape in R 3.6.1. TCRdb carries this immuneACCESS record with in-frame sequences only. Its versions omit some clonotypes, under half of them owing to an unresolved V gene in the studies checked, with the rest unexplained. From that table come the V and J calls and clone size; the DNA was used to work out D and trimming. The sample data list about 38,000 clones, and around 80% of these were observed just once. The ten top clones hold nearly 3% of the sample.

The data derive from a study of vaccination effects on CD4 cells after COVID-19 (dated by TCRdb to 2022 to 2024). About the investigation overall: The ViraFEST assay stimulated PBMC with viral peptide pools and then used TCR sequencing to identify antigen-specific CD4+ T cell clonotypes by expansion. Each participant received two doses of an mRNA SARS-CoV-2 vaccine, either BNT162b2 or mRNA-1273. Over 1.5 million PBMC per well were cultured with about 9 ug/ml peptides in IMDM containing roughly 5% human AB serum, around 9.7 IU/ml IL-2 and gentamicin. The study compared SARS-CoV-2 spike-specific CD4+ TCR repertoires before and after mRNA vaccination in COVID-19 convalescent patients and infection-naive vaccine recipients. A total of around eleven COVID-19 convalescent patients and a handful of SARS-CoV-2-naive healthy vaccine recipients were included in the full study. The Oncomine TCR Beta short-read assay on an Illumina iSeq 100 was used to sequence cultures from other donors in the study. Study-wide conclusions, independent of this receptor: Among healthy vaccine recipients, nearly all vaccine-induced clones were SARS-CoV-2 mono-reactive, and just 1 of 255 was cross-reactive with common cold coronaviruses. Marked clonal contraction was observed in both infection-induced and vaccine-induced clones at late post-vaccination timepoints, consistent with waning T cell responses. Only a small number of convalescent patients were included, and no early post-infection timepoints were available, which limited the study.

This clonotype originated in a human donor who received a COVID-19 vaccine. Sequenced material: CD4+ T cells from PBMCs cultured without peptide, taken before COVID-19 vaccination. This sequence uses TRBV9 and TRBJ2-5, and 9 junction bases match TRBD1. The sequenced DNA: TGTGCCAGCAGCGGCGACCACAGGGGGCGCCTAGAGACCCAGTACTTC. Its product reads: CASSGDHRGRLETQYF.